This TCR beta chain was found in a study of blood T cell repertoires in COVID-19. Overall study: Samples came from the United States, Italy and Spain, spanning acute and convalescent COVID-19. PBMCs, B-cell-depleted T cells, or T cells were the source of the cDNA or gDNA that made up the material.

The CDR3 sequence is 16 residues long. The germline V gene has CDR1 SGHVS and CDR2 FQNEAQ. V lost 5 bases, J lost 8 bases, and 13 bases stayed unmatched. In the authors' workflow: Nucleated cell number was recorded as an estimate derived from reference gene primer amplification. TCRdb's copy holds only in-frame clones and misses some; the assay was immunoSEQ multiplex PCR. V and J calls and clone size are as listed in that table; D and trimming were resolved from the DNA. The sample consists of 250,000 to 300,000 clones, approximately 91% of them appearing once. The study drew participants aged about 18 to 95 years from about two dozen US areas.

This TCR was recovered from a woman aged 40 to 49 with acute COVID-19. The sample was PBMCs or T cells enriched from blood (not recorded which). The chain joins TRBV7-8 to TRBJ2-2; 8 positions match TRBD2. The CDR3 DNA reads as TGTGCCAGCAGCGCACGCTTGCGGGAGGATCCGGGGGAGCTGTTTTTT. Its protein product is CASSARLREDPGELFF.